The sequence of this T cell receptor (beta chain) was determined in a study of T cell repertoires in cytomegalovirus infection. Each CDR3 protein is one row after TCRdb ran MiXCR on the reads. The sample lists more than 65,000 distinct CDR3 sequences; 45% to 50% were seen once. Per germline, CDR1 MDHEN and CDR2 SYDVKM. The CDR3 has 17 residues. V shed 6 bases and J 5 bases; nucleotides not matched to a gene: 15. Of note for this clonotype: The antigen is not known.

This chain links TRBV28 with TRBJ1-5; 8 nucleotides agree with TRBD1. The input for sequencing was CD8+ T cells from cultured PBMCs, taken from culture after CMV antigen stimulation. This receptor was identified in a human donor in good health (CMV status not recorded). Some clones in this sample may be carry-over from other donors' samples. The DNA for the CDR3 is TGTGCCAGCAGCTCGAAAACTTGGACAGGGAGGGATCAGCCCCAGCATTTT. This gives the protein CASSSKTWTGRDQPQHF. Variable domain in full (rest from reference TRBV28 and TRBJ1-5): DVKVTQSSRYLVKRTGEKVFLECVQDMDHENMFWYRQDPGLGLRLIYFSYDVKMKEKGDIPEGYSVSREKKERFSLILESASTNQTSMYLCASSSKTWTGRDQPQHFGDGTRLSIL.